This T cell receptor (beta chain) comes out of a study of control samples from healthy donors and cancer patients. Points on this clone: This CDR3 is also generated by other DNA sequences in the sample.

Generated by immunoSEQ multiplex PCR, the TCRdb table keeps only in-frame clones and is missing some. The sample comprises more than 85,000 clones, 80% to 90% of which are singletons, and under 20% rests with the top ten. This CDR3 is 15 amino acids long. Germline V gives CDR1 LNHDA, CDR2 SQIVND (reference sequence). The V and J ends lost 5 bases and 2 bases, in that order; junction bases with no gene match: 4. The clonotype was recovered from a woman aged 45-59 years in good health. The V call is TRBV19, the J call TRBJ1-5; 9 nucleotides align to TRBD1. Sequenced: blood. The CDR3 sequence is CASSPRQGGNQPQHF. DNA of the CDR3: TGTGCCAGTAGTCCGCGACAGGGGGGCAATCAGCCCCAGCATTTT.